This T cell receptor delta chain comes out of a study of gammadelta T cells in human blood. CDR1 and CDR2 (germline): TSWWSYY, QGS. The germline V and J ends were trimmed by 4 bases and 0 bases, with 15 bases remaining between them. This CDR3 is 16 amino acids long. In its sample, this clone is medium-sized. With CATT, TCRdb re-called clones from the RT-PCR reads. Of more than 1,000 delta-chain clones listed, around 30% were seen once; the top ten hold approximately 10%. The chain is built from TRDV1 and TRDJ1; D not certain. Sequenced material: non-Vgamma9Vdelta2 gamma-delta T cells from fetal blood. This TCR was sampled from a human fetus. This CDR3 is CALGVPLPPYTDKLIF. DNA for the CDR3: TGTGCTCTTGGGGTCCCTCTCCCACCCTACACCGATAAACTCATCTTT.